The 8 T cell receptor beta chains given below trace back to one sample, sequenced in a study of blood T cells in healthy people across ages. Using a J-beta primer mix together with a sample-barcoded 5' primer, a second PCR was run for roughly 6 to 11 cycles. TCRdb independently ran MiXCR on the 5' RACE reads; one entry per CDR3 protein. The table includes 1,500,000 or so distinct CDR3 sequences, 40% to 45% detected once. The specimen sequenced was blood. The receptor source for this set is a woman aged 18 to 35 in good health.

The table lists this clonotype with a few counts. V gene TRBV4-3 combines with J gene TRBJ1-6; D not resolved. Trimming took off 4 bases at V and 6 bases at J, with 13 bases between the two ends. Germline-derived CDR1 and CDR2 are LGHNA and YSLEER. This CDR3 is built from 15 residues. The CDR3 is CASSLGAATNSPLHF. CDR3 DNA: TGCGCCAGCAGCCTGGGTGCAGCTACTAATTCACCCCTCCACTTT.

This clonotype was seen a few times. This sequence joins TRBV12-3 or TRBV12-4 and TRBJ1-2, with D perhaps matching TRBD1 (5 bases). The ends were cut back, 5 bases at V and 7 bases at J, with 14 bases in the middle. The CDR3 is 13 residues long. The CDR3 region is CASSRDRVSGYTF. As DNA, the CDR3 is TGTGCCAGCAGTCGGGACCGGGTTTCTGGCTACACCTTC.

V is TRBV7-9 and J is TRBJ2-1, with D perhaps matching TRBD1 (5 bases). TRBJ2-7 explains the end of the DNA better; the J call may be wrong. This CDR3 has 15 amino acids. Germline CDR1 reads SEHNR; CDR2 reads FQNEAQ (reference sequence). CDR3 in DNA: TGTGCCAGCAGCTTAACAGCCAGGGATGGAAATGAGCAGTACTTC. Translating it yields CASSLTARDGNEQYF.

Regarding this clonotype: This is likely a read error, given that the CDR3 carries no conserved phenylalanine or tryptophan at its end. Because the CDR3's place on the DNA is in doubt, the DNA is left out and the CDR3 is given as listed by TCRdb. The chain recombines TRBV14 with TRBJ2-1; the table calls TRBD2, which could not be checked here. The CDR3 has 17 residues if both end residues are counted. Germline V gives CDR1 SGHDN, CDR2 FVKESK. The CDR3 sequence is CASSPWGGSGYGYTFGS.

This chain uses TRBV5-1 with TRBJ2-5; D gene ambiguous. Germline CDR1 is SGHRS and CDR2 is YFSETQ. This CDR3 has 14 residues. The CDR3 nucleotides are TGCGCAAAAGAGAAAACTTCCTCTGGGGAGACCCAGTACTTC. This codes for CAKEKTSSGETQYF.

This clonotype was recorded a few times. The genes are TRBV27 and TRBJ2-3; 13 bases map to TRBD2. V shed 7 bases and J 4 bases; nucleotides not matched to a gene: 8. CDR3 length: 16 residues. CDR1 and CDR2 (germline): MNHEY, SMNVEV (reference sequence). CDR3 bases: TGTGCCAGCATTGGGCCGGGACTAGCGGGACCAGATACGCAGTATTTT. Protein: CASIGPGLAGPDTQYF.

On this clonotype itself: A much larger clone differs from this one at a single base, so this may be a read error. The chain is built from TRBV5-1 and TRBJ2-1, with 10 nucleotides matching TRBD1. CDR1 SGHRS and CDR2 YFSETQ come from the germline V gene. CDR3 size: 14 residues. The CDR3 DNA sequence: TGCGCCAGCAGCTTAGGGACAGGGGACAATGGGCAGTTCTTC. Translated, it gives CASSLGTGDNGQFF.

The V gene is TRBV9, the J gene TRBJ2-5; D is ambiguous. This CDR3 contains 13 residues. Germline assignment: CDR1 SGDLS and CDR2 YYNGEE. Between the trimmed V and J ends, which lost 1 base and 2 bases, there was a span of 6 bases. The CDR3 DNA reads TGTGCCAGCAGCGTAAGGCAGCAAGAGACCCAGTACTTC. It yields the protein CASSVRQQETQYF.